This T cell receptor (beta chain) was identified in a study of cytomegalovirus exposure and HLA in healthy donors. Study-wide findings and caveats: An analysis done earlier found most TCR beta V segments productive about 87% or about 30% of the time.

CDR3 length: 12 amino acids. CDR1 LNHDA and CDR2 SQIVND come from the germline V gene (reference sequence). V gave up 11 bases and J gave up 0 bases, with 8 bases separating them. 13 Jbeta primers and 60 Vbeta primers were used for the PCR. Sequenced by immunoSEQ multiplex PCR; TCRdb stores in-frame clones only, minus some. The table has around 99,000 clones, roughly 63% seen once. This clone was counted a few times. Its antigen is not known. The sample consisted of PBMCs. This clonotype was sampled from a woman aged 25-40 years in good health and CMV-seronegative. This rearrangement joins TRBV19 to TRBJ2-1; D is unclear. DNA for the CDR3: TGTGCCGTGGTGGCCTCCTACAATGAGCAGTTCTTC. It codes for CAVVASYNEQFF.